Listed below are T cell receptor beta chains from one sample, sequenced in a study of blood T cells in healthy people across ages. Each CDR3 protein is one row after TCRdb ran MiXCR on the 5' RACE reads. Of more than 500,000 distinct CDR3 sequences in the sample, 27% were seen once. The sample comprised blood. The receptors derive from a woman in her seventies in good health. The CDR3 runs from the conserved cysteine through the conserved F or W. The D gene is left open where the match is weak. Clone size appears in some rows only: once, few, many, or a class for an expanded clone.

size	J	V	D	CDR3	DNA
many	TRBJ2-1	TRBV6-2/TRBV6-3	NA	CASSQINEQFF	TGTGCCAGCAGCCAAATCAATGAGCAGTTCTTC
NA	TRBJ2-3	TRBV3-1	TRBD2	CASSQDREGGTQYF	TGTGCCAGCAGCCAAGATCGGGAGGGGGGTACGCAGTATTTT
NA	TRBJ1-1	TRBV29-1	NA	CSASDIKNTEAFF	TGCAGCGCCTCCGACATAAAGAACACTGAAGCTTTCTTT
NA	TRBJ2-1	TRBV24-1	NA	CATSDPAGSSYNEQFF	TGTGCCACCAGTGATCCAGCGGGTAGCTCCTACAATGAGCAGTTCTTC
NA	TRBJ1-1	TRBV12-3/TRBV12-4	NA	CASSPRAVNTEAFF	TGTGCCAGCAGTCCCCGGGCGGTGAACACTGAAGCTTTCTTT
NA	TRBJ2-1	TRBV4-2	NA	CASRQEPAPSSYNEQFF	TGTGCCAGCAGGCAAGAACCGGCTCCGAGCTCCTACAATGAGCAGTTCTTC
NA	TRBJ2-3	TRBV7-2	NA	CASSLGSLGAEDTQYF	TGTGCCAGCAGCTTAGGATCGCTGGGGGCCGAAGATACGCAGTATTTT
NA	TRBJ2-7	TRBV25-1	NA	CASSEWGNYEQYF	TGTGCCAGCAGTGAATGGGGGAACTACGAGCAGTACTTC
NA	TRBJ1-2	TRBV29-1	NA	CSVEGGQDGYTF	TGCAGCGTTGAAGGGGGGCAAGATGGCTACACCTTC
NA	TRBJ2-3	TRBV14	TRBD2	CACSQEDRLAGGTQYF	TGTGCCTGCAGCCAAGAGGATAGACTAGCGGGGGGAACGCAGTATTTT
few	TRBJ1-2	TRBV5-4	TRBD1	CASSQDREYGYTF	TGTGCCAGCAGCCAGGACAGGGAATATGGCTACACCTTC
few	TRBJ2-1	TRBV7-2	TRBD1	CASSWDRSYNEQFF	TGTGCCAGCAGTTGGGACAGATCCTACAATGAGCAGTTCTTC
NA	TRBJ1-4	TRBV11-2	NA	CASTRREGGRANEKLFF	TGTGCCAGCACCAGACGGGAAGGGGGAAGGGCTAATGAAAAACTGTTTTTT
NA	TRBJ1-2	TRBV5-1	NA	CASSLQTNYGYTF	TGCGCCAGCAGCTTGCAGACTAACTATGGCTACACCTTC
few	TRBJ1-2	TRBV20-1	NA	CSARGRKGGYTF	TGCAGTGCTAGAGGCAGGAAAGGAGGCTACACCTTC
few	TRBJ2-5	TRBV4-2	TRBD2	CASSQAPLAHQETQYF	TGTGCCAGCAGCCAAGCCCCACTAGCGCACCAAGAGACCCAGTACTTC